Each of the 27 T cell receptor beta chains below was sequenced from the same sample in a study of cytomegalovirus exposure and HLA in healthy donors. PCR amplification relied on 60 Vbeta primers (plus 13 Jbeta primers). The method was immunoSEQ multiplex PCR; TCRdb's version includes in-frame clones alone and lacks a portion of them. The sample lists under 250,000 clones, over 75% occurring once. What was sequenced was PBMCs. These receptors came from a woman in her 30s in good health and CMV-seronegative.

The V gene is TRBV6-6, the J gene TRBJ1-6, with a possible D match to TRBD1 (5 bases). The CDR3 has 14 amino acids. V gave up 7 bases and J gave up 6 bases, with 13 bases separating them. CDR1 is MNHNY and CDR2 is SVGAGI in the germline V gene (reference sequence). The CDR3 loop reads CASTILGGNSPLHF. The CDR3, as DNA: TGTGCCAGCACGATTTTGGGGGGTAATTCACCCCTCCACTTT.

The J gene is TRBJ2-1, the V gene TRBV5-6, with TRBD2 identical over 8 bases. This CDR3 is 14 amino acids long. Germline assignment: CDR1 SGHDT and CDR2 YYEEEE. V dropped 4 bases and J dropped 9; count of bases not matched to a gene: 9. The CDR3 spells CASSPGGARPEQFF. CDR3 DNA sequence: TGTGCCAGCAGCCCCGGGGGGGCCCGCCCTGAGCAGTTCTTC.

V gene TRBV10-3 combines with J gene TRBJ2-5, with 8 bases aligning to TRBD2. The CDR3 has 14 residues. Germline lookup yields CDR1 ENHRY and CDR2 SYGVKD. V dropped 7 bases and J dropped 10; count of bases not matched to a gene: 14. CDR3 in amino acids: CAIKDRSGEGNQYF. The CDR3 DNA reads as TGTGCCATCAAGGACCGTAGCGGGGAGGGGAACCAGTACTTC.

V is TRBV18 and J is TRBJ2-6; D may be TRBD1 (6 bases). This CDR3 has 16 residues. Trimming pared 4 bases from V and 4 bases from J, leaving 14 bases between. Germline CDR1 reads KGHSH; CDR2 reads LQKENI. CDR3 DNA: TGTGCCAGCTCACTCTGGACAGATCGAGGGGCCAACGTCCTGACTTTC. Residues: CASSLWTDRGANVLTF.

This rearrangement joins TRBV11-3 to TRBJ2-7; 9 nucleotides match TRBD1. This CDR3 has 15 residues. J gave up 2 bases and V 1 base, and 3 bases lay outside the gene matches. Germline V gene lookup returns CDR1 SGHNT and CDR2 YENEEA. The CDR3 here is CASSLGTGVTYEQYF. CDR3 sequence (DNA): TGTGCCAGCAGCTTAGGGACAGGGGTGACCTACGAGCAGTACTTC.

The J gene is TRBJ1-2, the V gene TRBV15; D is perhaps TRBD1 (5 bases). Germline V gives CDR1 LNHNV, CDR2 YYDKDF (reference sequence). The V gene lost 5 bases and the J gene lost 4 bases, with 11 bases spanning the gap. The CDR3 extends over 13 amino acids. CDR3 amino acids: CATSAQGGYGYTF. CDR3 DNA: TGTGCCACCAGCGCGCAGGGAGGCTATGGCTACACCTTC.

There are a few counts of this clone. The chain is built from TRBV11-3 and TRBJ2-1; D not certain. V was trimmed by 5 bases and J by 7 bases, leaving 9 bases between them. Germline CDR1 and CDR2: SGHNT and YENEEA. There are 12 residues in the CDR3. The CDR3 region is CASSLRRNEQFF. As DNA, the CDR3 is TGTGCCAGCAGCCTCCGGCGGAATGAGCAGTTCTTC.

The CDR3 region is CASSLAGTGGVANGYTEAFF. The CDR3 nucleotides are TGCGCCAGCAGCTTGGCCGGAACAGGGGGCGTAGCGAATGGATACACTGAAGCTTTCTTT. The V call is TRBV5-1, the J call TRBJ1-1, with 9 nucleotides matching TRBD1. The V segment lost 0 bases and the J segment 3 bases; nucleotides outside the gene matches: 18. The CDR3 totals 20 residues. The V gene's germline CDR1 is SGHRS and CDR2 YFSETQ.

V is TRBV25-1 and J is TRBJ1-2, with D tentatively TRBD1 (6 bases). CDR3 length: 18 residues. Trimming removed 3 bases from V and 5 bases from J, with 25 bases in between. The germline V gene encodes CDR1 MGHDK and CDR2 SYGVNS. CDR3 loop: CASSDETGFFYGWYGYTF. In DNA form, the CDR3 reads TGTGCCAGCAGTGACGAGACAGGTTTCTTTTATGGATGGTATGGCTACACCTTC.

This sequence joins TRBV19 and TRBJ2-5; weak D call: TRBD1 (6 bases). The V end lost 5 bases, the J end lost 2 bases, and 15 bases lay between the germline ends. The CDR3 is 15 residues long. The germline V gene encodes CDR1 LNHDA and CDR2 SQIVND (reference sequence). The CDR3 region is CASSVWTDRQETQYF. In DNA, the CDR3 is TGTGCCAGTAGTGTCTGGACAGACAGACAAGAGACCCAGTACTTC.

The V call is TRBV27, the J call TRBJ1-2, with 9 nucleotides matching TRBD1. Germline V lookup: CDR1 MNHEY, CDR2 SMNVEV (reference sequence). The junction had 2 bases not matched to a gene; V was cut back by 1 base and J by 8 bases. This CDR3 has 13 residues. The CDR3, as DNA: TGTGCCAGCAGTTTATTACAGGGGGCAGGCTACACCTTC. Translated: CASSLLQGAGYTF.

Written as DNA, the CDR3 is TGTGCCAGCAGGATCCCGGCGGGGCGCGAGCAGTACTTC. Translated: CASRIPAGREQYF. The chain joins TRBV28 to TRBJ2-7; maybe TRBD2 (6 bases). The CDR3 consists of 13 residues. The V gene's germline CDR1 is MDHEN and CDR2 SYDVKM. V lost 6 bases to trimming and J lost 6 bases, with 15 bases between them. Based on the CDR3 plus reference TRBV28 and TRBJ2-7, the full variable domain is DVKVTQSSRYLVKRTGEKVFLECVQDMDHENMFWYRQDPGLGLRLIYFSYDVKMKEKGDIPEGYSVSREKKERFSLILESASTNQTSMYLCASRIPAGREQYFGPGTRLTVT.

The CDR3 reads CASSLISGVANYGYTF. CDR3 DNA: TGTGCCAGCAGCTTAATTTCAGGGGTAGCTAACTATGGCTACACCTTC. The chain is built from TRBV7-2 and TRBJ1-2, with D possibly matching TRBD1 (6 bases). This CDR3 is 16 amino acids long. Per germline, CDR1 SGHTA and CDR2 FQGNSA. V was trimmed by 2 bases and J by 0 bases, leaving 13 bases between them.

For this clone: Other DNA sequences in the sample encode the same CDR3. In nucleotides, the CDR3 is TGCAGCGTTGTAAGCACAGATACGCAGTATTTT. It codes for CSVVSTDTQYF. The rearrangement uses TRBV29-1 and TRBJ2-3; D remains unclear. This CDR3 spans 11 amino acids. Trimming left V 4 bases short and J 0 bases short, with 2 bases between. CDR1 SQVTM and CDR2 ANQGSEA come from the germline V gene.

The chain employs TRBV30 and TRBJ1-1, with D perhaps TRBD1 (6 bases). Germline CDR1 and CDR2: GTSNPN and SVGIG (reference sequence). Trimming removed 2 bases at V and 7 bases at J, with 17 bases between. CDR3 length equals 14 residues. CDR3 region: CAWSLRGGAGEAFF. CDR3 in DNA: TGTGCCTGGAGTCTCCGGGGGGGGGCGGGTGAAGCTTTCTTT.

The chain carries TRBV5-1 and TRBJ1-1, with D hard to call. V dropped 0 bases and J dropped 0 bases, with 6 bases sitting between them. This CDR3 is built from 14 residues. CDR1 is SGHRS and CDR2 is YFSETQ in the germline V gene. Here the CDR3 reads CASSLGGLNTEAFF. In DNA, the CDR3 is TGCGCCAGCAGCTTGGGAGGGCTGAACACTGAAGCTTTCTTT.

This clone was picked up a small number of times. V gene TRBV4-1 combines with J gene TRBJ2-1; 11 nucleotides match TRBD2. Germline V CDR1 and CDR2: MGHRA, YSYEKL. The CDR3 has 17 amino acids. V dropped 3 bases and J dropped 7; count of bases not matched to a gene: 11. This chain's CDR3 is CASSHRLAGPGLNEQFF. As DNA, the CDR3 is TGCGCCAGCAGCCATCGACTAGCGGGACCGGGCCTTAATGAGCAGTTCTTC.

This chain connects TRBV6-5 to TRBJ1-1; no clear D gene. V lost 7 bases and J 5 bases, leaving 17 bases between the germline ends. This CDR3 comprises 14 residues. CDR1 is MNHEY and CDR2 is SVGAGI in the germline V gene. The CDR3 here is CASTSGGSETEAFF. The CDR3 bases are TGTGCCAGCACTTCGGGAGGTAGTGAGACTGAAGCTTTCTTT.

A remark on this clone: At one end the junction does not follow the germline gene, possibly because of a read error. DNA of the CDR3: TGTGCCAGCAGCCCCCTCGTTAGGGCGGAGGCTGGGATCTTC. Translating gives CASSPLVRAEAGIF. The gene calls are TRBV9 and TRBJ2-1; D may be TRBD2 (5 bases). The CDR3 extends over 14 amino acids. Germline V gene lookup returns CDR1 SGDLS and CDR2 YYNGEE.

This clone was recorded a few times. The rearrangement joins TRBV30 to TRBJ1-4; D is possibly TRBD1 (5 bases). V gave up 3 bases and J gave up 5 bases, with 16 bases separating them. The CDR3 sequence is 15 residues long. Germline V gene lookup returns CDR1 GTSNPN and CDR2 SVGIG (reference sequence). The CDR3 region is CAWRPGQTENEKLFF. For the CDR3, the DNA is TGTGCCTGGAGACCAGGTCAGACAGAGAATGAAAAACTGTTTTTT.

CDR3 DNA: TGTGCCAGTAGTCCCCGGGCCGGGGGGACTGAAGCTTTCTTT. Translation: CASSPRAGGTEAFF. V is TRBV19 and J is TRBJ1-1; maybe TRBD1 (5 bases). Between the trimmed V and J ends, which lost 5 bases and 5 bases, there was a span of 15 bases. The CDR3 spans 14 residues. The V gene's germline CDR1 is LNHDA and CDR2 SQIVND (reference sequence).

The chain is built from TRBV30 and TRBJ1-3; D is unresolved. Germline lookup yields CDR1 GTSNPN and CDR2 SVGIG (reference sequence). The CDR3 runs to 16 residues. V was shortened by 5 bases and J by 4 bases, with 21 bases between the two germline ends. The CDR3 sequence is CAWRPLGAEDGNTIYF. CDR3 nucleotide sequence: TGTGCCTGGCGCCCCCTCGGCGCGGAGGACGGAAACACCATATATTTT.

The rearrangement uses TRBV5-1 and TRBJ2-5, with D tentatively TRBD1 (5 bases). This CDR3 region has 15 residues. Germline V gene lookup returns CDR1 SGHRS and CDR2 YFSETQ. Deletions cut 0 bases from V and 2 bases from J, with 11 bases between. CDR3 bases: TGCGCCAGCAGCTTGGCCAGGGCGACTCAAGAGACCCAGTACTTC. Residues: CASSLARATQETQYF.

This clone was counted a few times. The V and J genes are TRBV5-6 and TRBJ2-6, with 7 bases matching TRBD1. V lost 1 base and J lost 0; bases outside the gene matches: 7. Germline V gene data show CDR1 as SGHDT and CDR2 as YYEEEE. This CDR3 has 18 amino acids. CDR3 in DNA: TGTGCCAGCAGCTTGTTGCCAGGGGGATACTCTGGGGCCAACGTCCTGACTTTC. Translating gives CASSLLPGGYSGANVLTF.

The genes are TRBV6-6 and TRBJ2-7; D is uncertain. Between the trimmed V and J ends, which lost 5 bases and 4 bases, there was a span of 12 bases. Looked up from germline, CDR1 is MNHNY and CDR2 is SVGAGI (reference sequence). The length of the CDR3 is 13 residues. The CDR3 sequence: CASSPRVKYEQYF. The CDR3 DNA sequence: TGTGCCAGCAGTCCCCGAGTGAAGTACGAGCAGTACTTC.

This clone was picked up a small number of times. CDR3 region: CASRIGLAGYNEQFF. CDR3 DNA sequence: TGCGCCAGCCGTATCGGACTAGCGGGCTACAATGAGCAGTTCTTC. V and J are TRBV10-2 and TRBJ2-1, with 11 bases that match TRBD2. The germline V gene has CDR1 WSHSY and CDR2 SAAADI. The CDR3 sequence is 15 residues long. Trimming cost V 8 bases and J 3 bases; bases outside gene matches: 6.

The chain's CDR3 is CASSLWEGKSNQPQHF. CDR3 nucleotide sequence: TGTGCCAGCAGCTTGTGGGAGGGTAAAAGCAATCAGCCCCAGCATTTT. V gene TRBV5-4 combines with J gene TRBJ1-5; D gene unclear. Germline V gene lookup returns CDR1 SGHNT and CDR2 YYREEE (reference sequence). V lost 1 base, J lost 1 base, and 12 bases lay in between. This CDR3 contains 16 residues.